This T cell receptor (beta chain) was retrieved from a study of human T cells and chemical hapten exposure. This clonotype was recorded many times. Time point defined: patch test 1, 2 weeks after DPC sensitization. Treatment: therapeutic diphenylcyclopropenone sensitization with weekly scalp DPC. TCRdb processed the RACE reads anew with MiXCR; each CDR3 protein has one entry. The table has approximately 400,000 distinct CDR3 sequences, more than 4.5% seen once; the top ten hold 2% to 2.5%. Sequencing used whole blood, obtained in connection with sensitization to the hapten diphenylcyclopropenone (DPC). This sequence was found in a woman aged 45-59 years with alopecia areata. Some clones in this sample may be carry-over from other donors' samples.

The CDR3 DNA follows: TGCAGTGCTAGAGATCGGCCTAAAGCAACTAATGAAAAACTGTTTTTT. It is translated as CSARDRPKATNEKLFF. V gene TRBV20-1 combines with J gene TRBJ1-4; D gene unclear. Germline V CDR1 and CDR2: DFQATT, SNEGSKA (reference sequence). Deletions cut 0 bases from V and 0 bases from J, with 11 bases between. This CDR3 contains 16 residues.